This T cell receptor (beta chain) comes out of a study of OX40 agonist ivuxolimab in advanced cancers. Findings of the study overall: Expansion of clones was among the lowest in partial responders at 0.1-3.0 mg/kg. Expanded clones tended on average to be more numerous among CD8+ T cells than CD4+.

V shed 7 bases and J shed 4 bases, with 21 bases lying between them. The length of the CDR3 is 16 residues. Per the germline V gene, CDR1 is ENHRY and CDR2 is SYGVKD. Assay: immunoSEQ multiplex PCR; the TCRdb copy retains only in-frame clones and omits some. The repertoire holds some 75,000 clones, with less than 90% as singletons. Points on this clone: Its antigen remains unknown.

The source of this sequence is an adult with an advanced solid tumor such as melanoma, head and neck, liver or kidney cancer. J is TRBJ2-3 and V is TRBV10-3; D possibly corresponds to TRBD2 (7 bases). Here the sequenced sample was CD4+ or CD8+ T cells sorted from blood, taken in a trial of the OX40 agonist ivuxolimab. As DNA, the CDR3 is TGTGCCATCAACTGGGGAGGGGGTGCTGACCCAGATACGCAGTATTTT. Translating it yields CAINWGGGADPDTQYF.